This T cell receptor (beta chain) was documented in a study of CD8+CD57+ T cells in acquired aplastic anemia. CDR3 size: 14 residues. Germline lookup yields CDR1 SGHAT and CDR2 FQNNGV. Trimming left V 4 bases short and J 5 bases short, with 14 bases between. Patients chosen for sequencing had CD8+CD57+ cells that had expanded, as shown by flow cytometry. Investigators profiled TCR beta VDJ and CDR3 from genomic DNA template. TCRdb recomputed calls from the reads with MiXCR, one row per CDR3 protein. The sample holds a few hundred thousand distinct CDR3 sequences, under 40% seen once. The sequence was collected from a human donor with aplastic anemia. The chain has TRBV11-2 and TRBJ2-5, with D possibly TRBD1 on 6 matching bases. The sequencing sample was made of sorted CD4+, CD8+, or CD8+CD57+ T cells (not recorded which) from PBMCs. CDR3 coding DNA: TGTGCCAGCAGCTCCGAACAGGGTGATGAGACCCAGTACTTC. Translating gives CASSSEQGDETQYF.